These T cell receptor beta chains were read from a single sample in a study of blood T cell repertoires in COVID-19. The protocol was immunoSEQ multiplex PCR, while the TCRdb copy is restricted to in-frame clones and leaves out a portion. The sample lists about 330,000 clones; approximately 86% were seen once. The source material was peripheral blood. These receptor sequences come from a young man with COVID-19, enrolled during active disease. CDR3s include the opening cysteine and the closing phenylalanine or tryptophan. The D gene is left open where the match is weak. A clone size is listed for some rows: how often the clone was seen (once, few, many), or a class if it is expanded.

D: TRBD1; V: TRBV30; size: .; J: TRBJ1-2; CDR3: CAWSVRGGQGTTNYGYTF; DNA: TGTGCCTGGAGTGTACGGGGGGGACAGGGGACGACGAACTATGGCTACACCTTC
D: TRBD1; V: TRBV19; size: .; J: TRBJ1-1; CDR3: CASSAGQGQAEAFF; DNA: TGTGCCAGTAGTGCCGGACAGGGCCAGGCGGAAGCTTTCTTT
D: TRBD1; V: TRBV19; size: .; J: TRBJ1-5; CDR3: CASSKIDRGDNQPQHF; DNA: TGTGCCAGTAGTAAAATCGACAGGGGTGATAATCAGCCCCAGCATTTT
D: TRBD1; V: TRBV6-6; size: .; J: TRBJ2-3; CDR3: CASSYRGQGGTDTQYF; DNA: TGTGCCAGCAGTTACCGCGGACAGGGGGGCACAGATACGCAGTATTTT
D: TRBD1; V: TRBV2; size: .; J: TRBJ1-3; CDR3: CASTDRGISGNTIYF; DNA: TGTGCCAGTACCGACAGGGGGATCTCTGGAAACACCATATATTTT
D: .; V: TRBV11-2; size: once; J: TRBJ2-3; CDR3: CASSLETMGTDTQYF; DNA: TGTGCCAGCAGCTTAGAGACAATGGGCACAGATACGCAGTATTTT
D: .; V: TRBV7-2; size: .; J: TRBJ1-2; CDR3: CASSPQGRRGYGYTF; DNA: TGTGCCAGCAGCCCCCAGGGTCGCCGTGGCTATGGCTACACCTTC
D: TRBD1; V: TRBV5-4; size: .; J: TRBJ1-1; CDR3: CASSSDRGGGNTEAFF; DNA: TGTGCCAGCAGCTCCGACAGGGGCGGGGGGAACACTGAAGCTTTCTTT
D: .; V: TRBV13; size: .; J: TRBJ1-6; CDR3: CASSLTRGDSPLHF; DNA: TGTGCCAGCAGCTTAACCAGGGGAGACTCACCCCTCCACTTT
D: TRBD1; V: TRBV6-2/TRBV6-3; size: .; J: TRBJ1-4; CDR3: CASSSTGVREKLFF; DNA: TGTGCCAGCAGTTCGACAGGGGTCCGAGAAAAACTGTTTTTT
D: .; V: TRBV5-1; size: few; J: TRBJ1-5; CDR3: CASSLQGGNQPQHF; DNA: TGCGCCAGCAGCTTACAGGGTGGAAATCAGCCCCAGCATTTT